This note documents a single TCR beta chain sequence. Amplification of TCR alpha and beta CDR3 regions from RNA used iRepertoire nested multiplex PCR. TCRdb passed the multiplex PCR reads through MiXCR, listing each CDR3 protein once. The table lists 150,000 to 200,000 distinct CDR3 sequences, over 40% of them singletons, with around 5.2% in the top ten. This sample is drawn from a study of glioma-infiltrating T cells. Trimming took off 6 bases at V and 2 bases at J, with 19 bases between the two ends. From germline, CDR1 is SGHDN and CDR2 FVKESK. The length of the CDR3 is 17 residues. Sequencing was performed on glioma tissue, nonneoplastic brain tissue, or PBMCs (not recorded which). The sequence came from a human donor with low-grade glioma or glioblastoma, undergoing nonglioma brain surgery, or in good health (not recorded which). This chain uses TRBV14 with TRBJ2-2; the D gene is possibly TRBD1 (6 bases). In DNA, the CDR3 is TGTGCCAGCAGACTCCGGGACACGGGCCCTAACACCGGGGAGCTGTTTTTT. Protein: CASRLRDTGPNTGELFF.